This T cell receptor (beta chain) was profiled in a study of cytomegalovirus exposure and HLA in healthy donors. Researchers ran the PCR with 60 Vbeta and 13 Jbeta primers. As processed by the authors: About 83 million unique TCR beta chains, 8.5 million to 14 million shared, were counted in a later analysis. TCRdb keeps only in-frame clones here, not all; method: immunoSEQ multiplex PCR. D and trimming come from the DNA, and the V and J calls and clone size come from that table. The table lists 150,000 to 250,000 clones, roughly 85% of them singletons. This CDR3 is built from 13 residues. Deletions cut 2 bases from V and 0 bases from J, with 4 bases between. Germline assignment: CDR1 SGHNT and CDR2 YENEEA.

Material for sequencing was PBMCs. The V and J genes are TRBV11-3 and TRBJ1-1; no firm D call. This TCR was recovered from a woman between 25 and 40 years old in good health and CMV-seropositive. The CDR3 here is CASSLQLNTEAFF. The DNA for the CDR3 is TGTGCCAGCAGCTTACAATTGAACACTGAAGCTTTCTTT.